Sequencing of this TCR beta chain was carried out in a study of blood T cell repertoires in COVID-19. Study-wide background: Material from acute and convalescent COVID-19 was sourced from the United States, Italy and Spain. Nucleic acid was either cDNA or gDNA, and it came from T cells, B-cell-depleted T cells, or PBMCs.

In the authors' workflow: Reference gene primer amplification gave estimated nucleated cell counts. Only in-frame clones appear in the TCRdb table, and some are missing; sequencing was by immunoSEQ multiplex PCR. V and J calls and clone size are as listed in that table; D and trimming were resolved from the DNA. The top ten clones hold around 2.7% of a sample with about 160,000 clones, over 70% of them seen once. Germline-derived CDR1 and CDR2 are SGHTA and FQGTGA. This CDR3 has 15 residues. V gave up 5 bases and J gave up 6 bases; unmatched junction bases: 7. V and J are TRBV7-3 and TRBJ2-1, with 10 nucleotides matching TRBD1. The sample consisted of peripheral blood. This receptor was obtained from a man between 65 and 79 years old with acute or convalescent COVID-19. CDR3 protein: CASSPPGQGFNEQFF. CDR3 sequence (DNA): TGTGCCAGCAGCCCCCCGGGACAGGGGTTCAATGAGCAGTTCTTC.